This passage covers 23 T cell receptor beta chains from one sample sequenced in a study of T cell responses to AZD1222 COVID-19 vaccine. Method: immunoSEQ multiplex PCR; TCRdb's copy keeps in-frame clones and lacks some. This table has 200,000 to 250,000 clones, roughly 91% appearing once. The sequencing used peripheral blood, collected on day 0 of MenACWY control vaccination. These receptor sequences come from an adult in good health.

CDR3 region: CASSLAGAFGYTF. The DNA of the CDR3 is TGTGCCAGCAGTTTGGCGGGGGCTTTTGGCTACACCTTC. The chain couples TRBV27 to TRBJ1-2, with D perhaps matching TRBD1 (6 bases). The CDR3 has 13 residues. The V end lost 3 bases, the J end lost 7 bases, and 12 bases lay between the germline ends. Per the germline V gene, CDR1 is MNHEY and CDR2 is SMNVEV (reference sequence).

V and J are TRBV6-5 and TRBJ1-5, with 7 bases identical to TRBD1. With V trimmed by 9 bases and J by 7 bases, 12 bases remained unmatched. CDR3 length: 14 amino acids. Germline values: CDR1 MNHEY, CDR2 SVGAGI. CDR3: CASKPTGRGQPQHF. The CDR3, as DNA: TGTGCCAGTAAGCCGACAGGGCGTGGCCAGCCCCAGCATTTT.

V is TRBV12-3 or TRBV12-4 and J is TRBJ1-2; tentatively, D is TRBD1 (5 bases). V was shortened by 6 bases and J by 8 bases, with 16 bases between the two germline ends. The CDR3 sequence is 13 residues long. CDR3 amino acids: CASRNYRSEGYTF. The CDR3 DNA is TGTGCCAGCAGGAATTACAGGAGTGAAGGCTACACCTTC.

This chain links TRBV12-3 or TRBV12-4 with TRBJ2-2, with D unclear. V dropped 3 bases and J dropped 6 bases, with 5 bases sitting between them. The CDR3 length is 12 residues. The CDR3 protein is CASSFPAGELFF. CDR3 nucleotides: TGTGCCAGCAGTTTTCCGGCCGGGGAGCTGTTTTTT.

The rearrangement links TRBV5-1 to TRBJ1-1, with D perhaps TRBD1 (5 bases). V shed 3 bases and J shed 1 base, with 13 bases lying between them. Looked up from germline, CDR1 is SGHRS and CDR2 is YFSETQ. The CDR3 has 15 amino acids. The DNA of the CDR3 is TGCGCCAGCAGCTCTACAGGAAACTCGAACACTGAAGCTTTCTTT. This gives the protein CASSSTGNSNTEAFF.

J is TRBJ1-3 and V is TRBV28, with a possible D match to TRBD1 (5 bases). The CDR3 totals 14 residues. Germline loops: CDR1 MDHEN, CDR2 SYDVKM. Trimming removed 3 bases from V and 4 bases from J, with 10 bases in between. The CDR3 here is CASSFGGKGNTIYF. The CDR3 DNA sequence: TGTGCCAGCAGTTTCGGGGGGAAGGGAAACACCATATATTTT.

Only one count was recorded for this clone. Written as DNA, the CDR3 is TGTGCCAGTAGTCCCCAGGGAGAGAACTATGGCTACACCTTC. As protein: CASSPQGENYGYTF. The chain joins TRBV19 to TRBJ1-2, with a possible D match to TRBD1 (5 bases). Germline V lookup: CDR1 LNHDA, CDR2 SQIVND (reference sequence). CDR3 length: 14 residues. Between the trimmed V and J ends, which lost 5 bases and 2 bases, there was a span of 12 bases. Full variable domain (missing parts from reference TRBV19 and TRBJ1-2): DGGITQSPKYLFRKEGQNVTLSCEQNLNHDAMYWYRQDPGQGLRLIYYSQIVNDFQKGDIAEGYSVSREKKESFPLTVTSAQKNPTAFYLCASSPQGENYGYTFGSGTRLTVV.

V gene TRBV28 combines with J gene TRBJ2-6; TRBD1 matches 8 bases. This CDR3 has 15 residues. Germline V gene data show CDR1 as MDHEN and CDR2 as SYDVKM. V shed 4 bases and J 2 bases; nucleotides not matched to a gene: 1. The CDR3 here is CASSSQGAGANVLTF. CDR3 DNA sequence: TGTGCCAGCAGTTCACAGGGGGCTGGGGCCAACGTCCTGACTTTC.

The CDR3 region is CASQPPGQGNYGYTF. CDR3 DNA: TGTGCCAGCCAACCGCCGGGACAGGGGAACTATGGCTACACCTTC. The chain links TRBV28 to TRBJ1-2; TRBD1 agrees at 10 bases. The CDR3 has 15 amino acids. Germline V gene lookup returns CDR1 MDHEN and CDR2 SYDVKM. With V trimmed by 8 bases and J by 2 bases, 8 bases remained unmatched.

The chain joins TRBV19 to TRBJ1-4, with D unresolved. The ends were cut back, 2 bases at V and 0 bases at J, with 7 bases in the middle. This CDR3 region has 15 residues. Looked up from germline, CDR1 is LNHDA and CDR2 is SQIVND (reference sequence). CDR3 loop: CASSITPATNEKLFF. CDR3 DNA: TGTGCCAGTAGTATAACCCCTGCAACTAATGAAAAACTGTTTTTT.

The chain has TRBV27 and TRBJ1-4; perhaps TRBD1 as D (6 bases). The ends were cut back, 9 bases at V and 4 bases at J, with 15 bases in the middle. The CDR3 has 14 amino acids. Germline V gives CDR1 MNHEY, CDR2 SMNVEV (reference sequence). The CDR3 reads CASKNRAGNEKLFF. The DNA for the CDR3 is TGTGCCAGTAAGAACAGGGCAGGTAATGAAAAACTGTTTTTT.

The CDR3, as DNA: TGTGCCAGCAGTTACTCGAGTGGGGGAGGGACTGAAGCTTTCTTT. It translates to CASSYSSGGGTEAFF. This sequence joins TRBV6-5 and TRBJ1-1; D possibly corresponds to TRBD1 (5 bases). This CDR3 comprises 15 residues. Germline V lookup: CDR1 MNHEY, CDR2 SVGAGI. Trimming shortened V by 0 bases and J by 5 bases, and 13 bases separated the two germline ends.

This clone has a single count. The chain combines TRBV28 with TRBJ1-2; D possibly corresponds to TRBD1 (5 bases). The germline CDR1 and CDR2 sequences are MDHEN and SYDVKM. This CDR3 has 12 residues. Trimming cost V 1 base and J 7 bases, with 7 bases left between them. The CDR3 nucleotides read TGTGCCAGCAGTTTATTGCAGGGTGGCTACACCTTC. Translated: CASSLLQGGYTF.

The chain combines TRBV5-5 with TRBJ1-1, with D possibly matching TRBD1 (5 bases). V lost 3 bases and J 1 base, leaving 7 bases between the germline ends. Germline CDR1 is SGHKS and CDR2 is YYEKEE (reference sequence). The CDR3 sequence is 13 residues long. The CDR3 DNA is TGTGCCAGCAGCTACACAGGGAACACTGAAGCTTTCTTT. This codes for CASSYTGNTEAFF. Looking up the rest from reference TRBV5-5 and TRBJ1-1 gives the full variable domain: DAGVTQSPTHLIKTRGQQVTLRCSPISGHKSVSWYQQVLGQGPQFIFQYYEKEERGRGNFPDRFSARQFPNYSSELNVNALLLGDSALYLCASSYTGNTEAFFGQGTRLTVV.

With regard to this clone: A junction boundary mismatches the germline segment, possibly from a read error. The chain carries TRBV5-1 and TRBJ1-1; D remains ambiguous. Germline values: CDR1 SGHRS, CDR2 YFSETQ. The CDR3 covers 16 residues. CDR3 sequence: CASSLGVWELKTEAFF. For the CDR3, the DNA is TGCGCCAGCAGCTTGGGAGTTTGGGAATTGAAAACTGAAGCTTTCTTT.

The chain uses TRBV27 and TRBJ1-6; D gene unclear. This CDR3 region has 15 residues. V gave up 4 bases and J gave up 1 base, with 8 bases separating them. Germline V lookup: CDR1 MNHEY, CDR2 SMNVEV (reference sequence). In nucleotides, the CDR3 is TGTGCCAGCAGTTCTTCAGAGTCCTATAATTCACCCCTCCACTTT. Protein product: CASSSSESYNSPLHF.

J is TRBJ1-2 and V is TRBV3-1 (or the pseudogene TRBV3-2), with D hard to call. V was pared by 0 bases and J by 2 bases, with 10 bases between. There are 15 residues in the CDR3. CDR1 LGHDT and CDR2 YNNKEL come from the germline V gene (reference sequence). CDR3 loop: CASSQDVAGNYGYTF. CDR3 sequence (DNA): TGTGCCAGCAGCCAAGATGTCGCGGGAAACTATGGCTACACCTTC.

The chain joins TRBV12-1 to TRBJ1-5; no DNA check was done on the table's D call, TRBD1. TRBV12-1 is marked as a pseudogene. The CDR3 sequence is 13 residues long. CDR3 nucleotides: TGTGCCAGCAGCAGGGGGATACGTCAGCCCCAGCATTTT. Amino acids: CASSRGIRQPQHF.

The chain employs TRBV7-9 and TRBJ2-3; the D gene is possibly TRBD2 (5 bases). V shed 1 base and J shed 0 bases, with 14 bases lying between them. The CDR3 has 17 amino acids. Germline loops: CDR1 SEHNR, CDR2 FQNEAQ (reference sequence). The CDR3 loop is CASSLGIGSSSTDTQYF. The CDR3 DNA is TGTGCCAGCAGCTTAGGGATAGGGAGTAGTAGCACAGATACGCAGTATTTT.

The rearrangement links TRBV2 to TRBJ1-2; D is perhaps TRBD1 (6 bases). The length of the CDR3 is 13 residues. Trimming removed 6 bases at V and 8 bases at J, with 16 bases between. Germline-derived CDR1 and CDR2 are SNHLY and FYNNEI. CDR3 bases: TGTGCCAGCAGGGGGGCGCCGGAATCCGGCTACACCTTC. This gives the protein CASRGAPESGYTF.

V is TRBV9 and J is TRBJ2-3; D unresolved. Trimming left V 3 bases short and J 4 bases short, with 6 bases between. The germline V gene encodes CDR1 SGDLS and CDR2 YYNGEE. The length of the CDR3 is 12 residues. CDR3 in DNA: TGTGCCAGCAGCGACAGCTCAGATACGCAGTATTTT. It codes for CASSDSSDTQYF. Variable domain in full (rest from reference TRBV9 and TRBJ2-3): DSGVTQTPKHLITATGQRVTLRCSPRSGDLSVYWYQQSLDQGLQFLIQYYNGEERAKGNILERFSAQQFPDLHSELNLSSLELGDSALYFCASSDSSDTQYFGPGTRLTVL.

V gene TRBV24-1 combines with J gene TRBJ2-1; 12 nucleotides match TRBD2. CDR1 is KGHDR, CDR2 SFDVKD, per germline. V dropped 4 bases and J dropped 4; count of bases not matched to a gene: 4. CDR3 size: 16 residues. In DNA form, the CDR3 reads TGTGCCACCAGTGACTCTAGCGGGGGGGCGTACAATGAGCAGTTCTTC. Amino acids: CATSDSSGGAYNEQFF.

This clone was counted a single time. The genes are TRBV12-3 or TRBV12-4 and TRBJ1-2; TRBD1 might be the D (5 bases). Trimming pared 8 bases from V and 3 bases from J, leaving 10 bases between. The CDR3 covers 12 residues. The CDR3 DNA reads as TGTGCCAGCGGGGCGGGTGACTATGGCTACACCTTC. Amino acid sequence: CASGAGDYGYTF.